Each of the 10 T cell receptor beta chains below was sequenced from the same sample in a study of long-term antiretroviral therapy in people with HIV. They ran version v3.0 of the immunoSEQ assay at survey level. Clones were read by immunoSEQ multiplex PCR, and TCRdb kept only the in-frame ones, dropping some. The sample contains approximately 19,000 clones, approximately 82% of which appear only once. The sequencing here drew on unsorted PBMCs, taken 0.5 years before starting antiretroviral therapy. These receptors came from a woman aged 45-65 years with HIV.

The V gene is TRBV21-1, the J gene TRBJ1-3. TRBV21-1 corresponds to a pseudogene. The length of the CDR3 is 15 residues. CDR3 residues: CASSKEAPDGNTIYF. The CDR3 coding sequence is TGTGCCAGCAGCAAAGAGGCGCCGGATGGAAACACCATATATTTT.

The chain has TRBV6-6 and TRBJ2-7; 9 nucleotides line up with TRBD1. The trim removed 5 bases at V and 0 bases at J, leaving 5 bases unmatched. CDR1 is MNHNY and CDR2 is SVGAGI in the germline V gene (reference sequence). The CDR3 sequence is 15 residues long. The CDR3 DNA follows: TGTGCCAGCAGTACAGGGGGCCGAAGCTCCTACGAGCAGTACTTC. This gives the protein CASSTGGRSSYEQYF.

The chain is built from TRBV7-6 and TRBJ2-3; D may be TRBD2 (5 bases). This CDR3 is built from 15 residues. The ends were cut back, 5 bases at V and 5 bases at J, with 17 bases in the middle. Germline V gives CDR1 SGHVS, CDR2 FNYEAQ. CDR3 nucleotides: TGTGCCAGCAGCCCGAGCGGTGCACGGGGAGATACGCAGTATTTT. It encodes CASSPSGARGDTQYF.

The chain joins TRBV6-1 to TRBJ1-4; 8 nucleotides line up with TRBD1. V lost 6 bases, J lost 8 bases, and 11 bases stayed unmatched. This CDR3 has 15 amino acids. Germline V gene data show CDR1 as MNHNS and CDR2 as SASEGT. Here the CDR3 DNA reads TGTGCCAGCAGGCCAAGGCGAGGGACAGGCGAAAAACTGTTTTTT. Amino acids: CASRPRRGTGEKLFF.

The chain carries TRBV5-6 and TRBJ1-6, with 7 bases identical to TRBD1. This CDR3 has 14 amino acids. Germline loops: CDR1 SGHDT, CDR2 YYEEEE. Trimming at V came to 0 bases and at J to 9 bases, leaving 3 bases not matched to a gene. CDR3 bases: TGTGCCAGCAGCTTGGGGACAGGTAGTTCACCCCTCCACTTT. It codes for CASSLGTGSSPLHF.

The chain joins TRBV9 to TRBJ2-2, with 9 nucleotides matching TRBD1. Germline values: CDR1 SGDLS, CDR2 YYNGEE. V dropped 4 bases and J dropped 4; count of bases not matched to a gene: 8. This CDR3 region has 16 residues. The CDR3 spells CASSPHPGQGTGELFF. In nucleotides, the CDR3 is TGTGCCAGCAGCCCCCATCCGGGACAGGGCACCGGGGAGCTGTTTTTT.

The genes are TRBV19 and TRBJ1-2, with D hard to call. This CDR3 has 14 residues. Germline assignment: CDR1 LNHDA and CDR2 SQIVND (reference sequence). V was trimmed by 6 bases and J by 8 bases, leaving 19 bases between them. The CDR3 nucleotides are TGTGCCAGTAGCAAGACCACCCCTGGGAGAGGCTACACCTTC. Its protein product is CASSKTTPGRGYTF. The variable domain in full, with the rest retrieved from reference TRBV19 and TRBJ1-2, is DGGITQSPKYLFRKEGQNVTLSCEQNLNHDAMYWYRQDPGQGLRLIYYSQIVNDFQKGDIAEGYSVSREKKESFPLTVTSAQKNPTAFYLCASSKTTPGRGYTFGSGTRLTVV.

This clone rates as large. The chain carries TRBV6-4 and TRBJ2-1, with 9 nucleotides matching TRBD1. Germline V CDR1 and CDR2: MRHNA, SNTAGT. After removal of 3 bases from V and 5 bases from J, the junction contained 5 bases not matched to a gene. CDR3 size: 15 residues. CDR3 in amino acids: CASSESGTGHNEQFF. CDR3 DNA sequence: TGTGCCAGCAGTGAGTCCGGGACAGGGCACAATGAGCAGTTCTTC.

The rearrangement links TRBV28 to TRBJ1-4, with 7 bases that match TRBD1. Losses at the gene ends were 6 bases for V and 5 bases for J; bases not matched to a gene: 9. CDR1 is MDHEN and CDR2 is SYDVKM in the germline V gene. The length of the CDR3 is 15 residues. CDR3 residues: CASRDGGQTNEKLFF. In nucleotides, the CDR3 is TGTGCCAGCAGGGACGGGGGACAGACGAATGAAAAACTGTTTTTT.

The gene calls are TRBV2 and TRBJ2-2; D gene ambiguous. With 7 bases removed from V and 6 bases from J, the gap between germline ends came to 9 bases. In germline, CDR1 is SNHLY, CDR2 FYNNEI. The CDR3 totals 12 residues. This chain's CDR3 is CASNLGPGELFF. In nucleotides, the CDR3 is TGTGCCAGCAACCTTGGGCCCGGGGAGCTGTTTTTT.